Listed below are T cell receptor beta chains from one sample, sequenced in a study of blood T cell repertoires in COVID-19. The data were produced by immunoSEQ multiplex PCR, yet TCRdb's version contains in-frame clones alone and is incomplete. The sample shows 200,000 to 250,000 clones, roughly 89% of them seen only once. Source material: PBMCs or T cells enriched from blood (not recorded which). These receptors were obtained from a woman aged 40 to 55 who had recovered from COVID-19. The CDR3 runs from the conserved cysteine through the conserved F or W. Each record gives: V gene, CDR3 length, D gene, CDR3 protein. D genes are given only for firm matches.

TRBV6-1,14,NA,CASSESGDSYGYTF
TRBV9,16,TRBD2,CASSFSSGSSTDTQYF
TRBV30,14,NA,CAWSARAGAGELFF
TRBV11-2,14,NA,CASSEQWGDYGYTF
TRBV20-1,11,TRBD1,CSAGRDRGYTF
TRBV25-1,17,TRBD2,CASSHRGTSGSRDTQYF
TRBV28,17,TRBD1,CASSLTPPGQGGSPLHF
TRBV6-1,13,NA,CASSDRGLTEAFF
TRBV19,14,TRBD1,CASSRTGHGETQYF
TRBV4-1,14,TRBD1,CASSQRTGSDEQFF
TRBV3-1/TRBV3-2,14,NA,CASSQRGQNEKLFF
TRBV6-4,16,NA,CASSAPGGVFHTEAFF
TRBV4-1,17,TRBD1,CASRAGRTGAFDYGYTF
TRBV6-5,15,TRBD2,CASSKRLAGPGEQYF
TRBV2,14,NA,CASSEARVQDTQYF
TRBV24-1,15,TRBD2,CATSERPGLYNEQFF
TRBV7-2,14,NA,CASSLARNTDTQYF
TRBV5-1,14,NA,CASSLGYRDQPQHF
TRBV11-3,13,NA,CASSLARLGELFF
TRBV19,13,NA,CASSILQGAEQYF
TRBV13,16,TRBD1,CASSLEGQGGGNTIYF
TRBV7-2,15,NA,CASSLSPGSTDTQYF